The TCR beta chain described here comes from a study of T cell responses to AZD1222 COVID-19 vaccine. Overall study findings and caveats: Two doses of AZD1222 preceded a rise in Spike-specific TCR breadth and depth. Just a handful of people given AZD1222 tested seropositive at baseline. White British people made up most donors, females outnumbered males, and clonal diversity was possibly underestimated. Regions left unmutated in variants are reportedly the target of nearly half of spike-specific TCRs.

Repertoires were generated with immunoSEQ multiplex PCR, while TCRdb's copy carries only in-frame clones and drops some. The sample yields 150,000 or so clones, around 89% seen once. Only one count was recorded for this clone. Its target is not known. The germline V gene encodes CDR1 SGHDT and CDR2 YYEEEE. The CDR3 has 17 residues. V shed 2 bases and J 5 bases; nucleotides not matched to a gene: 14. This chain uses TRBV5-6 with TRBJ2-5, with 8 bases lining up with TRBD1. This receptor was obtained from an adult who received the MenACWY meningococcal vaccine as a control. Specimen: peripheral blood, collected 28 days after the second dose of the MenACWY control vaccine. The CDR3 loop reads CASSLASGGGSSETQYF. CDR3 sequence (DNA): TGTGCCAGCAGCTTAGCTTCAGGGGGCGGTTCATCGGAGACCCAGTACTTC. The full variable domain, with the rest looked up from reference TRBV5-6 and TRBJ2-5, is DAGVTQSPTHLIKTRGQQVTLRCSPKSGHDTVSWYQQALGQGPQFIFQYYEEEERQRGNFPDRFSGHQFPNYSSELNVNALLLGDSALYLCASSLASGGGSSETQYFGPGTRLLVL.